A single sample gave rise to the 7 T cell receptor beta chains below, sequenced in a study of T cell responses to AZD1222 COVID-19 vaccine. Sequenced by immunoSEQ multiplex PCR; TCRdb stores in-frame clones only, minus some. The table lists around 120,000 clones, about nine tenths of them singletons, with more than 13% in the top ten. The starting material was peripheral blood, obtained on day 0 of AZD1222 vaccination. Receptors originate from an adult in good health.

The chain carries TRBV5-6 and TRBJ2-5; 7 bases are shared with TRBD2. Trimming removed 4 bases from V and 9 bases from J; junction bases left unmatched: 6. CDR1 and CDR2 from the germline V gene are SGHDT and YYEEEE. The CDR3 runs 12 residues. CDR3 nucleotide sequence: TGTGCCAGCAGCCCGGGGGGTTCGTCCCAGTACTTC. This translates into CASSPGGSSQYF.

The chain employs TRBV27 and TRBJ2-1; TRBD1 might be the D (6 bases). Germline CDR1 and CDR2: MNHEY and SMNVEV (reference sequence). This CDR3 region has 18 residues. The V gene lost 2 bases and the J gene lost 0 bases, with 17 bases spanning the gap. The CDR3, as DNA: TGTGCCAGCAGTTTACGTCCACAGGGCCTTAGCTCCTACAATGAGCAGTTCTTC. Protein product: CASSLRPQGLSSYNEQFF.

The V call is TRBV24-1, the J call TRBJ2-5, with 8 bases aligning to TRBD1. The CDR3 length is 16 residues. The ends lost 3 bases at V and 4 bases at J; junction bases unmatched: 9. Germline lookup yields CDR1 KGHDR and CDR2 SFDVKD. CDR3 residues: CATSDPRQGHVETQYF. CDR3 DNA sequence: TGTGCCACCAGTGATCCCCGACAGGGGCACGTAGAGACCCAGTACTTC.

The chain recombines TRBV9 with TRBJ1-2; no clear D gene. The CDR3 has 12 residues. V was clipped by 2 bases and J by 5 bases, with 7 bases between them. The germline V gene has CDR1 SGDLS and CDR2 YYNGEE. The chain's CDR3 is CASSVGRYGYTF. The CDR3 coding sequence is TGTGCCAGCAGCGTTGGAAGGTATGGCTACACCTTC. Full variable domain (remainder filled in from reference TRBV9 and TRBJ1-2): DSGVTQTPKHLITATGQRVTLRCSPRSGDLSVYWYQQSLDQGLQFLIQYYNGEERAKGNILERFSAQQFPDLHSELNLSSLELGDSALYFCASSVGRYGYTFGSGTRLTVV.

The chain joins TRBV2 to TRBJ2-1, with TRBD2 matching over 11 bases. V lost 4 bases and J lost 9; bases outside the gene matches: 8. The germline gives CDR1 SNHLY, CDR2 FYNNEI. This CDR3 is 15 amino acids long. The CDR3 sequence is CASSAGTSGKSEQFF. The CDR3, as DNA: TGTGCCAGCAGTGCAGGGACTAGCGGCAAGAGTGAGCAGTTCTTC.

As to this clone: Its ends do not fully match the called genes, so a read error is possible. V is TRBV3-1 (or the pseudogene TRBV3-2) and J is TRBJ2-3; 7 nucleotides match TRBD1. Germline loops: CDR1 LGHDT, CDR2 YNNKEL (reference sequence). The CDR3 runs 13 residues. The CDR3 spells CASSEDRDGTQYF. DNA of the CDR3: TGTGCCAGCAGCGAAGACAGGGATGGTACGCAGTATTTT.

The table lists this clone with a count of one. The chain couples TRBV28 to TRBJ2-3; 11 bases are a match to TRBD2. Unmatched junction bases numbered 12, after V lost 5 bases and J lost 2 bases. In germline, CDR1 is MDHEN, CDR2 SYDVKM. The CDR3 is 18 residues long. The CDR3: CASSLPTLSGRDTDTQYF. The DNA of the CDR3 is TGTGCCAGCAGTCTACCCACCCTTAGCGGGAGGGACACAGATACGCAGTATTTT.